This TCR beta chain was retrieved from a study of graft-versus-host responses after intestinal transplantation. Study as a whole: Each transplant was multivisceral, liver-intestinal, or isolated intestinal. Every transplant recipient was induced with anti-thymocyte globulin, then maintained on tacrolimus and steroids for around 3 years.

Using immunoSEQ multiplex PCR, the repertoire was profiled, and TCRdb retains in-frame clones only, with some absent. The table shows around 89,000 clones, with about nine tenths occurring only once. The CDR3 loop spans 15 amino acids. Germline CDR1 is SGHTS and CDR2 is YDEGEE. Trimming stripped 2 bases from V and 2 bases from J, with 11 bases between. Study-wide points: Analysis identified GvH clones in recipient marrow, with some appearing first in ileum or blood. High graft-versus-host to host-versus-graft clonal ratios were seen in allografts of patients with graft-donor T cell macrochimerism.

As regards this clone: Its target is not known.

The clonotype was recovered from a human donor who was the organ donor for an intestinal transplant. The sequencing used unstimulated CD8+ T cells sorted from spleen or lymph node cells, collected before transplant. J is TRBJ2-1 and V is TRBV5-8; D is ambiguous. DNA for the CDR3: TGTGCCAGCAGCTTTTCTAGATTCCCCTACAATGAGCAGTTCTTC. Amino acid sequence: CASSFSRFPYNEQFF.